This T cell receptor (beta chain) is from a study of T cell responses to AZD1222 COVID-19 vaccine (dated by TCRdb to the early 2020s). The study in broad terms: Because spike-specific TCR depth and breadth did not differ between the two schedules, AZD1222 recipients who got a second dose at roughly 4 weeks were pooled with those who got a second dose at roughly 12 weeks. TCR sequencing covered more than 230 trial participants: roughly 200 given two doses of AZD1222 and about 26 given two doses of MenACWY control vaccine. Trial participants were enrolled by age into 18-55, 56-69 and 70-plus year subgroups, with approximately 150, 28 and 58 TCR-sequenced participants respectively.

The time point label on this specimen signifies: baseline before first vaccination. Vaccinee samples came from UK trials COV001 and COV002, including a single-blind randomized controlled phase 2/3 trial of AZD1222 (ChAdOx1 nCoV-19) in healthy adults. Trial participant PBMC samples were collected at day 0 and day 28 after the second dose for TCRbeta chain sequencing. Findings and caveats that apply to the study as a whole: In the small 56-69-year group, the increase in depth fell short of significance, most likely because of low power. Because no samples from the day 14 peak response were available, repertoires could be characterized only after the peak T cell response. Participants were mostly white British, with more females than males. The authors suggested clonal diversity may have been underestimated. The whole spike protein was spanned by vaccine-associated CD4 TCRs, and dominant responses were seen in regions 160-218 and 743-854. After two AZD1222 doses, both the breadth and the depth of spike-specific TCRs were significantly higher than at day 0 and than in MenACWY recipients. Epitopes outside the regions mutated in the B.1.351 and B.1.1.7 variants were reportedly recognized by nearly half of the unique spike-specific TCRs. Conclusions about previously exposed vaccinees are limited because only five to seven AZD1222 recipients were SARS-CoV-2 seropositive at baseline.

In the case of this clone: Which antigen it targets is not known. Base-call qualities are not available, and no considerably larger clone is one nucleotide away.

The CDR3 spans 15 residues, from the cysteine through the phenylalanine. Of all the DNA, just the CDR3 is kept, 45 bases in frame from base 1. V sheds 3 bases and J sheds 5 bases, leaving 17 bases between their ends. CDR1 and CDR2, looked up from the germline V gene, are SGHTA and FQGNSA. The CDR3 regions of human TCRbeta chains were subjected to immunosequencing. The paper's data handling went like this. Repertoire TCRs were checked for matches against a reference library of SARS-CoV-2-specific TCRs that had been generated using the MIRA antigen-specificity platform. Breadth was defined as the fraction of unique TCRs that were SARS-CoV-2-associated. Depth was defined as the fraction of total T cells that were SARS-CoV-2-associated. Using the MIRA data, each spike-specific TCR was assigned both to the spike region to which the TCR was reactive and to a CD4 or CD8 class. Log10-transformed breadth and depth values were compared by one-way ANOVA with Sidak's multiple comparisons tests. This immuneACCESS table, as held by TCRdb, lists in-frame sequences with V and J called but not all clones. Of the missing ones, under half trace to an unresolved V gene in checked studies; the others have no known cause. V, J and clone size are taken as reported in that table, and D and trimming were inferred from the DNA itself. The sample profile shows more than 150,000 clones; just under 90% of them were found once. The ten most abundant clones make up around 6.4% of the sample.

The source of this sequence is an adult in good health. The chain is made from TRBV7-2 and TRBJ2-7, and perhaps TRBD1 as D gene, on 7 matching bases. The material sequenced was peripheral blood, taken on day 0 of AZD1222 vaccination. The CDR3 loop reads CASSFRQGGSNEQYF. Here is the DNA: TGTGCCAGCAGCTTTAGACAGGGAGGCTCTAACGAGCAGTACTTC.